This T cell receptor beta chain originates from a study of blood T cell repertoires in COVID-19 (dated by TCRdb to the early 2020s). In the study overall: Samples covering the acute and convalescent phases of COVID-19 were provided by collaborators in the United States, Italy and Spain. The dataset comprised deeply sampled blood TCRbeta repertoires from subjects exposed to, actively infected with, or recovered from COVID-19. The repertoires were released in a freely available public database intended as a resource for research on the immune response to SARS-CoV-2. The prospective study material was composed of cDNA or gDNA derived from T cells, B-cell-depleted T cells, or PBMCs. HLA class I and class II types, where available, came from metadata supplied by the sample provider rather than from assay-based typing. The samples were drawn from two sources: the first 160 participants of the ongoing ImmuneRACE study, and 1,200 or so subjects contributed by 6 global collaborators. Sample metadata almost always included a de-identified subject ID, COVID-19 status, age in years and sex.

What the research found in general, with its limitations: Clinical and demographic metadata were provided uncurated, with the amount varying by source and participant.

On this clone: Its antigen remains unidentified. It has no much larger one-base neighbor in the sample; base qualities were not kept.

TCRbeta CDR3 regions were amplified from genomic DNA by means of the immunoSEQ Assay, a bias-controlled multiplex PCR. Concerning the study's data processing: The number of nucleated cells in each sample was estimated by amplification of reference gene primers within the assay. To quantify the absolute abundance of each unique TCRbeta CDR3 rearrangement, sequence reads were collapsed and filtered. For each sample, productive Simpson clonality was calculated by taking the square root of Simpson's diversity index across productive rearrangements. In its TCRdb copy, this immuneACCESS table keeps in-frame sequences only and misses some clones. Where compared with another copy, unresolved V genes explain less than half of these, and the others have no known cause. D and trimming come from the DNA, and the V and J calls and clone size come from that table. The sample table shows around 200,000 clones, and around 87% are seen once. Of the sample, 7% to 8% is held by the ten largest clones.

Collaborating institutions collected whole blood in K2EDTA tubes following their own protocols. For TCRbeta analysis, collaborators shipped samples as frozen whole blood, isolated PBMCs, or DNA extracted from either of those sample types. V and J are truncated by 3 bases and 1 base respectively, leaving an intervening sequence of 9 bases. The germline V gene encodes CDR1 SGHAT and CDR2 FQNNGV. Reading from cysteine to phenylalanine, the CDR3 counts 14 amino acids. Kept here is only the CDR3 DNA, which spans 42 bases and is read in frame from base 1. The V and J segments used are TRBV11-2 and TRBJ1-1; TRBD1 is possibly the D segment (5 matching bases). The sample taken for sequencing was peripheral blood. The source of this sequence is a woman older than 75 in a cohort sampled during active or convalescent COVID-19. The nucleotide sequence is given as TGTGCCAGCAGCTTTACAGGATCGAACACTGAAGCTTTCTTT. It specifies CASSFTGSNTEAFF.